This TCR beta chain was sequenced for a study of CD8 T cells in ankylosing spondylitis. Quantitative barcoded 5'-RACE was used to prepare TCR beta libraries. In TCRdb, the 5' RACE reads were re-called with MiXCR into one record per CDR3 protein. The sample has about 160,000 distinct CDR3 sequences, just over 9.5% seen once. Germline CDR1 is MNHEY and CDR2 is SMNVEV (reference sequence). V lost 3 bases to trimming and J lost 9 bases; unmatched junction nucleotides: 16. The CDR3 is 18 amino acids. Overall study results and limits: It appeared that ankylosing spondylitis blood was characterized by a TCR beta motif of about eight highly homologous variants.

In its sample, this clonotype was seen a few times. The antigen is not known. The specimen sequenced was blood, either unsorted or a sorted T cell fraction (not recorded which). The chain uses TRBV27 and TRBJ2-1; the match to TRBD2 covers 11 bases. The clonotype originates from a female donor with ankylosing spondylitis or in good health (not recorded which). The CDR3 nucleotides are TGTGCCAGCAGTTTCAGTCTAGCGGGAGGAATTGTAGAGGGTGAGCAGTTCTTC. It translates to CASSFSLAGGIVEGEQFF.